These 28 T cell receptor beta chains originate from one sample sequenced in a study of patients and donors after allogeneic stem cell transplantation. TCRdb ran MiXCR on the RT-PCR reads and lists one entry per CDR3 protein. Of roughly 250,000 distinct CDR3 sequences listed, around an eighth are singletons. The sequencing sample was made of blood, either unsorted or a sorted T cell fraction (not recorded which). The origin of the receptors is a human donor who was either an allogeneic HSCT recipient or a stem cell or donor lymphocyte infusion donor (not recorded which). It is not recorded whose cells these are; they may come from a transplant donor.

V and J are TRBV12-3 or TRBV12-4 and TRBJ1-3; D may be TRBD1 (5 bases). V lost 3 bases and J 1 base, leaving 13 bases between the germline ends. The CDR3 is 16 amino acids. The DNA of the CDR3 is TGTGCCAGCAGTTTTAGACGACAGATATCTGGAAACACCATATATTTT. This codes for CASSFRRQISGNTIYF.

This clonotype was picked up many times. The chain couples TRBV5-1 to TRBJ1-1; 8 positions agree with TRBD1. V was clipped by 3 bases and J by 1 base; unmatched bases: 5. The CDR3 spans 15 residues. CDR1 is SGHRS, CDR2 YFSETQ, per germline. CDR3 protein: CASSSQGARNTEAFF. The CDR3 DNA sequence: TGCGCCAGCAGCTCCCAGGGGGCAAGGAACACTGAAGCTTTCTTT. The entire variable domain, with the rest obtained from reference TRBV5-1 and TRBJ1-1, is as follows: KAGVTQTPRYLIKTRGQQVTLSCSPISGHRSVSWYQQTPGQGLQFLFEYFSETQRNKGNFPGRFSGRQFSNSRSEMNVSTLELGDSALYLCASSSQGARNTEAFFGQGTRLTVV.

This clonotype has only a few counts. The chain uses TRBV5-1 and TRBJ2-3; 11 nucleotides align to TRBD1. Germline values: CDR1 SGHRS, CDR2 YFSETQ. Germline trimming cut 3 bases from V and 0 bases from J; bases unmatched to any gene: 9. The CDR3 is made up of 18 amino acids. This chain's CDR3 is CASSSGQGARPSTDTQYF. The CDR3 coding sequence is TGCGCCAGCAGCTCCGGACAGGGGGCGCGCCCTAGCACAGATACGCAGTATTTT.

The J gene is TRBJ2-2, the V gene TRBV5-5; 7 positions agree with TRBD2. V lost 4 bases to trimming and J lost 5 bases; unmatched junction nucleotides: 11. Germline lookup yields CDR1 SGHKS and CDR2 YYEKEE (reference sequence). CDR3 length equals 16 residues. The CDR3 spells CASSLLAGDSTGELFF. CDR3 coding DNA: TGTGCCAGCAGCCTGCTCGCGGGGGACTCGACCGGGGAGCTGTTTTTT.

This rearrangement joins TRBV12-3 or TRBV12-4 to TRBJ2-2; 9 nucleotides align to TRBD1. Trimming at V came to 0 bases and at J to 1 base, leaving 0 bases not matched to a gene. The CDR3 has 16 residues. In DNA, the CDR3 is TGTGCCAGCAGTTTAGCGGGACAGGGGAACACCGGGGAGCTGTTTTTT. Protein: CASSLAGQGNTGELFF.

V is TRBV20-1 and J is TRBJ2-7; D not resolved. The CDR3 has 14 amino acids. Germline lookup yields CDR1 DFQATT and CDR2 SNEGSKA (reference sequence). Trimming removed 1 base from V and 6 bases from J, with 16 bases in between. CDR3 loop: CSARAHGSRREQYF. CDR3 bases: TGCAGTGCTAGAGCTCATGGGTCCCGACGCGAGCAGTACTTC.

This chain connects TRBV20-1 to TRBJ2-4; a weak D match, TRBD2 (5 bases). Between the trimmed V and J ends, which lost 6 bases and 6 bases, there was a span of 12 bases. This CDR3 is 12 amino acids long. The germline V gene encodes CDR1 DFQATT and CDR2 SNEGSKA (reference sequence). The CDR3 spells CSATSDSNIQYF. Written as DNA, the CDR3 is TGCAGTGCAACCTCGGACTCAAACATTCAGTACTTC.

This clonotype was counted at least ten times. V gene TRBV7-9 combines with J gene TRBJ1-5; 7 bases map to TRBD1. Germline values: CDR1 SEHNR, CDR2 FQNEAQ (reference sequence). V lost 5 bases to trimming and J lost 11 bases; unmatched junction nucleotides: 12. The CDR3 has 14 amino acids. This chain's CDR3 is CASSGTANERAQHF. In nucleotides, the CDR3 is TGTGCCAGCAGCGGGACAGCTAACGAAAGGGCCCAGCATTTT.

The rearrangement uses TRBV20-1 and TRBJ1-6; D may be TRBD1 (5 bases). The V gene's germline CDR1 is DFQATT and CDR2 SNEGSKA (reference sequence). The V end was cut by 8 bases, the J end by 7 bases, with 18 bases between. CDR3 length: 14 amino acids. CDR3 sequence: CSPFRDVGNSPLHF. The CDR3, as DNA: TGCAGTCCCTTCCGGGACGTAGGGAATTCACCCCTCCACTTT.

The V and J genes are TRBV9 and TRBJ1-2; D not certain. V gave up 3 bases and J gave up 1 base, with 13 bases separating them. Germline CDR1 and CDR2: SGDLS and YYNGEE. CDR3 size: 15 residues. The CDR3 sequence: CASSESPGDNYGYTF. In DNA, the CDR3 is TGTGCCAGCAGCGAGTCCCCCGGGGATAACTATGGCTACACCTTC.

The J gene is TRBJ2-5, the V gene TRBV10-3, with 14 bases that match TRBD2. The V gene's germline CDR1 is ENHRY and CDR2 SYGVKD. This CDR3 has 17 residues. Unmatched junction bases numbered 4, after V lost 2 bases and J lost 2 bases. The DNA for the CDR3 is TGTGCCATCAGTGAGGGGACTAGCGGGGGCCAACAAGAGACCCAGTACTTC. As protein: CAISEGTSGGQQETQYF.

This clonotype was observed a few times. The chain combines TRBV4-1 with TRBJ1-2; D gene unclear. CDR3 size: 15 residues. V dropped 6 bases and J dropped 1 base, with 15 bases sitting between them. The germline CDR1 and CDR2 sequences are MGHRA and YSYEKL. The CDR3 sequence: CASRPFDTDNYGYTF. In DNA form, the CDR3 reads TGCGCCAGCAGACCTTTCGATACAGATAACTATGGCTACACCTTC.

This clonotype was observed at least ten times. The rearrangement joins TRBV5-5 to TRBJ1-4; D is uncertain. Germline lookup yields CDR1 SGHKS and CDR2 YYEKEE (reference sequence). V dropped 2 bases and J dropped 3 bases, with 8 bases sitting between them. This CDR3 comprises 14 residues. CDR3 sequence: CASSFAGANEKLFF. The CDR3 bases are TGTGCCAGCAGCTTTGCGGGTGCTAATGAAAAACTGTTTTTT.

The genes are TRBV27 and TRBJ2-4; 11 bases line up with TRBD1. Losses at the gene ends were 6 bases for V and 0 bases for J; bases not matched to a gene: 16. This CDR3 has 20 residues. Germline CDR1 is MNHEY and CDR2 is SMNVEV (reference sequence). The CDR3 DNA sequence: TGTGCCAGCAGCGAAAGATCCGGGACAGGGGGTAATCTAGCCAAAAACATTCAGTACTTC. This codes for CASSERSGTGGNLAKNIQYF.

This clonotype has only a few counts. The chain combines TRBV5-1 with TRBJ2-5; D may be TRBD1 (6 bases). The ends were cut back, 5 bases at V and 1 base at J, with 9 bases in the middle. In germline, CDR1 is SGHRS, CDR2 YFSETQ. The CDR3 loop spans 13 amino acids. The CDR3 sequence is CASRQGFQETQYF. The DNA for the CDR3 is TGCGCCAGCAGACAGGGTTTCCAAGAGACCCAGTACTTC.

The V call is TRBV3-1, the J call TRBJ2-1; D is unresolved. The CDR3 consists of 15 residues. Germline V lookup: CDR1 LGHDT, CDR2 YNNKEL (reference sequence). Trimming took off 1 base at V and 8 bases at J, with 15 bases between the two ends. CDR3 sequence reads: CASSQVGRNPHEQFF. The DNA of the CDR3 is TGTGCCAGCAGCCAAGTTGGTAGGAACCCCCATGAGCAGTTCTTC.

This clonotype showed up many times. CDR3 loop: CSANPASENTGELFF. The CDR3 coding sequence is TGCAGTGCTAACCCGGCTAGCGAGAACACCGGGGAGCTGTTTTTT. The chain uses TRBV20-1 and TRBJ2-2; weak D call: TRBD2 (6 bases). Germline loops: CDR1 DFQATT, CDR2 SNEGSKA (reference sequence). The V end lost 4 bases, the J end lost 1 base, and 13 bases lay between the germline ends. The CDR3 is 15 residues long.

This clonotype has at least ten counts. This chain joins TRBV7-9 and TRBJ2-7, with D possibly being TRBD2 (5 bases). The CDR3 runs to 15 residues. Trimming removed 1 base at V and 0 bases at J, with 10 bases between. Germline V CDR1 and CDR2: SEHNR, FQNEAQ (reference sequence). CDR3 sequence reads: CASSLDNGISYEQYF. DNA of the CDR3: TGTGCCAGCAGCTTAGATAACGGGATCTCCTACGAGCAGTACTTC.

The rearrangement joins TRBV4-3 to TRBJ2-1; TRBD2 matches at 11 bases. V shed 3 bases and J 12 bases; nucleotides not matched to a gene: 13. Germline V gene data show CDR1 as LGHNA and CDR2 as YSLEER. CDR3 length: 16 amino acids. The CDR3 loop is CASSHVQGTSGGGQFF. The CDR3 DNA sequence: TGCGCCAGCAGCCACGTGCAGGGGACTAGCGGAGGGGGGCAGTTCTTC.

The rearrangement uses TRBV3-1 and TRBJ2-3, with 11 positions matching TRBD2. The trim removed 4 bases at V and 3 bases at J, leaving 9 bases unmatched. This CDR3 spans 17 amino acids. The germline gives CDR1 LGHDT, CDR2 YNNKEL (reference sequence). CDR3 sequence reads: CASSPGGLAGGTDTQYF. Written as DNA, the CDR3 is TGTGCCAGCAGCCCGGGGGGTCTAGCGGGAGGTACAGATACGCAGTATTTT.

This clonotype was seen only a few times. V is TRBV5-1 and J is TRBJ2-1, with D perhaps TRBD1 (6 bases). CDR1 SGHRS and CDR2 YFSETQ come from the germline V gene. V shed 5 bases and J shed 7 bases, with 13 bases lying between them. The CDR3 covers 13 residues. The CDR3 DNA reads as TGCGCCAGCAGGGTAGGCAGGGGAAATGAGCAGTTCTTC. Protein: CASRVGRGNEQFF.

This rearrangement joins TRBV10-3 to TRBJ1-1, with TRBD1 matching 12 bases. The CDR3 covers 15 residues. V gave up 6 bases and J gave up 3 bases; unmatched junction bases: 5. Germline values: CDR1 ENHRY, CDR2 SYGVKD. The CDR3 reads CAISGRDRGHTEAFF. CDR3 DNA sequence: TGTGCCATCAGCGGCCGGGACAGGGGGCACACTGAAGCTTTCTTT.

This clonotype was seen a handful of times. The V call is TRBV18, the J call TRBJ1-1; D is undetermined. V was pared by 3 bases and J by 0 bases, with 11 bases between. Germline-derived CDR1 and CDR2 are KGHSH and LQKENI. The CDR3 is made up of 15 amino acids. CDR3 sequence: CASSPSEGMNTEAFF. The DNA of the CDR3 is TGTGCCAGCTCACCCTCGGAGGGTATGAACACTGAAGCTTTCTTT. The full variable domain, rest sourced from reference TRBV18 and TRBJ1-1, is NAGVMQNPRHLVRRRGQEARLRCSPMKGHSHVYWYRQLPEEGLKFMVYLQKENIIDESGMPKERFSAEFPKEGPSILRIQQVVRGDSAAYFCASSPSEGMNTEAFFGQGTRLTVV.

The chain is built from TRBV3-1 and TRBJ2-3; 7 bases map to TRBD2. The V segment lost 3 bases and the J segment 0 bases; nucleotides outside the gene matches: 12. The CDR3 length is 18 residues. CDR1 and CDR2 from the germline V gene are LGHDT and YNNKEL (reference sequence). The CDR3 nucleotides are TGTGCCAGCAGCCAGGACTCTAGCGGAGCAGCTAGCACAGATACGCAGTATTTT. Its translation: CASSQDSSGAASTDTQYF.

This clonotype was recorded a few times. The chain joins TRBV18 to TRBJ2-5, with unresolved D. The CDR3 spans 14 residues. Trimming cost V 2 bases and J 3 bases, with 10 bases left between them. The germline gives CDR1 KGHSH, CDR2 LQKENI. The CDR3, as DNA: TGTGCCAGCTCACCAGGATTGGGCGAAGAGACCCAGTACTTC. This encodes CASSPGLGEETQYF.

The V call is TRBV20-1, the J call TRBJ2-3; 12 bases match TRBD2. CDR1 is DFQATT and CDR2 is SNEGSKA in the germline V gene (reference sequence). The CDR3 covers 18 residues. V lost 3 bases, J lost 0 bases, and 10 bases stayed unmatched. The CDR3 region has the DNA TGCAGTGCTAGTCGGGCTAGCGGGGGGGAACATAGCACAGATACGCAGTATTTT. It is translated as CSASRASGGEHSTDTQYF.

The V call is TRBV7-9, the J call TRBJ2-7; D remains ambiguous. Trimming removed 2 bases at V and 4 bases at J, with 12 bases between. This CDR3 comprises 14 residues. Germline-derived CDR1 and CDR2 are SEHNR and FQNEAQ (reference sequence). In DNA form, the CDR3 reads TGTGCCAGCAGCTTACTTCCGGAGAGTTACGAGCAGTACTTC. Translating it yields CASSLLPESYEQYF. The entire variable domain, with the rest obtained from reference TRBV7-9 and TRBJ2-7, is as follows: DTGVSQNPRHKITKRGQNVTFRCDPISEHNRLYWYRQTLGQGPEFLTYFQNEAQLEKSRLLSDRFSAERPKGSFSTLEIQRTEQGDSAMYLCASSLLPESYEQYFGPGTRLTVT.

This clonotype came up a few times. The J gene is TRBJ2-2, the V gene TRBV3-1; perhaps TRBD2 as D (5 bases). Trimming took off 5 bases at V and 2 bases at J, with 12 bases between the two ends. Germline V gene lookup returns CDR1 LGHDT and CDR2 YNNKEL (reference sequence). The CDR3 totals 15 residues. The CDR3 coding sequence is TGTGCCAGCAGCTCTCTAGAGGGAAACACCGGGGAGCTGTTTTTT. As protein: CASSSLEGNTGELFF.